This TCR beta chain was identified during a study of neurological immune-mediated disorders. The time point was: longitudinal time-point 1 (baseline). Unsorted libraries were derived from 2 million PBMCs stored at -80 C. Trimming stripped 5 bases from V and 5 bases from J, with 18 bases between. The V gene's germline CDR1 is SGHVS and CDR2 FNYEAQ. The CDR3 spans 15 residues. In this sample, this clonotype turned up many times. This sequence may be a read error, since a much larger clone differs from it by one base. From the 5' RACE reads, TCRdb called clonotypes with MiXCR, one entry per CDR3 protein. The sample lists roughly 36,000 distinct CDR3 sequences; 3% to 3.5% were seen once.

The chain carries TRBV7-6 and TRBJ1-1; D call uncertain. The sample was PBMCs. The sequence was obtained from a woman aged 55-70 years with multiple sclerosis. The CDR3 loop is CASSQGLQLVTEAFF. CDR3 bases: TGTGCCAGCAGCCAAGGGCTACAGCTGGTTACTGAAGCTTTCTTT.